This T cell receptor (beta chain) was recorded in a study of T cell responses to AZD1222 COVID-19 vaccine (dated by TCRdb to about 2021). About the full investigation: AZD1222 recipients given second doses at about 4 weeks or at about 12 weeks were pooled, since spike-specific TCR depth and breadth were not found to differ between the two schedules. A total of under 250 trial participants underwent TCR sequencing, of whom under 220 had received two doses of AZD1222 and 26 had received two doses of the MenACWY control vaccine. Enrollment into the trials was organized by age into subgroups of 18-55, 56-69 and 70-plus years, and those subgroups contained about 150, 27 and 61 TCR-sequenced participants, respectively. Summary of the overall study and its limitations: Epitopes outside the regions mutated in the B.1.351 and B.1.1.7 variants were reportedly recognized by nearly half of the unique spike-specific TCRs. After two AZD1222 doses, both the breadth and the depth of spike-specific TCRs were significantly higher than at day 0 and than in MenACWY recipients. CD4 TCRs associated with the vaccine covered the entire spike protein, and the dominant responses were in regions 160-218 and 743-854. Participants were mostly white British and included more females than males, and it was suggested by the authors that clonal diversity may have been underestimated. The 56-69-year group was small, and its depth increase did not reach significance, likely because of low power. Conclusions about previously exposed vaccinees are limited, since just six AZD1222 recipients were seropositive for SARS-CoV-2 at baseline. Because no samples from the day 14 peak response were available, repertoires could be characterized only after the peak T cell response.

A remark on this clone: Its antigen is not yet known. The input lacks base qualities; no much larger clone sits a single base away.

V is pruned by 0 bases and J by 3 bases, leaving 15 bases of the junction without a gene match. CDR1 is given as MNHEY and CDR2 as SMNVEV, both from the germline V gene (reference sequence). The CDR3 measures 20 amino acids from cysteine to phenylalanine. Just CDR3 DNA is preserved here, 60 bases in frame from base 1. The CDR3 regions of human TCRbeta chains were analyzed by immunosequencing. As for how the authors treated the data: Repertoire TCRs were checked for matches against a reference library of SARS-CoV-2-specific TCRs that had been generated using the MIRA antigen-specificity platform. Breadth was defined as the fraction of unique TCRs that were SARS-CoV-2-associated. Depth was defined as the fraction of total T cells that were SARS-CoV-2-associated. Using the MIRA data, each spike-specific TCR was assigned both to the spike region to which the TCR was reactive and to a CD4 or CD8 class. Log10-transformed breadth and depth values were compared by one-way ANOVA with Sidak's multiple comparisons tests. The source is immuneACCESS, and TCRdb retained only in-frame sequences with V and J called. Part of the clones is not carried over; for the studies checked, unresolved V genes explain less than half of this, and the remainder is unexplained. The V and J calls and clone size were taken over from that table, and D and trimming were inferred from the DNA. The sample table records more than 150,000 clones; 85% to 95% of these occur just once. Clones ranked in the top ten supply under 11% of the sample.

This specimen's time point label, per the study, means: baseline before first vaccination. Samples from vaccinated people were obtained from the UK trials COV001 and COV002, which included a single-blind randomized controlled phase 2/3 trial of AZD1222 (ChAdOx1 nCoV-19) in healthy adults. Trial participant PBMC samples were collected at day 0 and day 28 after the second dose for TCRbeta chain sequencing. The clonotype was recovered from an adult in good health. Sample: peripheral blood, taken on day 0 of AZD1222 vaccination. The rearranged chain carries TRBV27 and TRBJ2-7; 12 central bases correspond to TRBD2. CDR3 protein: CASSLSIGASGRAPGYEQYF. Here is the DNA: TGTGCCAGCAGTTTATCGATTGGGGCTAGCGGGAGGGCCCCAGGCTACGAGCAGTACTTC.